The rows below give T cell receptor beta chains drawn from one sample of a study of cytomegalovirus exposure and HLA in healthy donors. Sequenced by immunoSEQ multiplex PCR; TCRdb stores in-frame clones only, minus some. Altogether around 180,000 clones are present, about 80% being singletons, with the ten largest covering approximately 6.7%. Source material: PBMCs. These receptors all stem from a man aged 25 to 40 in good health and CMV-seropositive. Both conserved end residues are part of each CDR3. Each record gives: CDR3 protein, CDR3 DNA, J gene, CDR3 length, clone size, D gene, V gene. D genes are given only for firm matches. Not all rows give a size; the values are once, few, many and, for expanded clones, a class.

cdr3_aa: CASSLAGGSAYNEQFF
cdr3_nt: TGTGCCAGCAGCTTAGCTGGGGGGTCGGCCTACAATGAGCAGTTCTTC
j_call: TRBJ2-1
cdr3_length: 16
clone_size: -
d_call: -
v_call: TRBV7-9

cdr3_aa: CASRENPEGYEQYF
cdr3_nt: TGCGCCAGCAGAGAAAACCCGGAGGGCTACGAGCAGTACTTC
j_call: TRBJ2-7
cdr3_length: 14
clone_size: -
d_call: -
v_call: TRBV10-2

cdr3_aa: CASSLGLAGGPVEQYF
cdr3_nt: TGTGCCAGCAGCTTGGGGCTAGCGGGGGGCCCTGTCGAGCAGTACTTC
j_call: TRBJ2-7
cdr3_length: 16
clone_size: -
d_call: TRBD2
v_call: TRBV5-4

cdr3_aa: CASSIRGETSNQPQHF
cdr3_nt: TGTGCCAGTAGTATCCGGGGAGAAACGAGCAATCAGCCCCAGCATTTT
j_call: TRBJ1-5
cdr3_length: 16
clone_size: -
d_call: -
v_call: TRBV19

cdr3_aa: CASSLDRVENQPQHF
cdr3_nt: TGTGCCAGCAGTCTTGACAGGGTAGAGAATCAGCCCCAGCATTTT
j_call: TRBJ1-5
cdr3_length: 15
clone_size: -
d_call: TRBD1
v_call: TRBV2

cdr3_aa: CASSSRFEAFF
cdr3_nt: TGTGCCAGCAGTTCGAGGTTTGAAGCTTTCTTT
j_call: TRBJ1-1
cdr3_length: 11
clone_size: -
d_call: -
v_call: TRBV27

cdr3_aa: CASSNSGTSGGPSSYEQYF
cdr3_nt: TGTGCCAGCAGCAACTCCGGGACTAGCGGGGGGCCTAGCTCCTACGAGCAGTACTTC
j_call: TRBJ2-7
cdr3_length: 19
clone_size: -
d_call: -
v_call: TRBV21-1

cdr3_aa: CASSLEGTASTDTQYF
cdr3_nt: TGTGCCAGCAGCTTAGAGGGGACAGCTAGCACAGATACGCAGTATTTT
j_call: TRBJ2-3
cdr3_length: 16
clone_size: -
d_call: TRBD1
v_call: TRBV7-9

cdr3_aa: CASSQVDSGGAGSDEQFF
cdr3_nt: TGCGCCAGCAGCCAAGTAGATAGCGGGGGGGCTGGCAGCGATGAGCAGTTCTTC
j_call: TRBJ2-1
cdr3_length: 18
clone_size: -
d_call: TRBD2
v_call: TRBV4-1

cdr3_aa: CASSLAGAETQYF
cdr3_nt: TGTGCCAGCAGCCTAGCGGGAGCAGAGACCCAGTACTTC
j_call: TRBJ2-5
cdr3_length: 13
clone_size: -
d_call: TRBD2
v_call: TRBV7-9

cdr3_aa: CASSQDWVAHEQYF
cdr3_nt: TGTGCCAGCAGTCAGGACTGGGTCGCTCACGAGCAGTACTTC
j_call: TRBJ2-7
cdr3_length: 14
clone_size: -
d_call: -
v_call: TRBV2

cdr3_aa: CSATTRYEQYF
cdr3_nt: TGCAGTGCTACAACCAGGTACGAGCAGTACTTC
j_call: TRBJ2-7
cdr3_length: 11
clone_size: -
d_call: -
v_call: TRBV20-1

cdr3_aa: CASSRGLAGGNEQFF
cdr3_nt: TGTGCCAGCAGCAGGGGACTAGCGGGAGGGAATGAGCAGTTCTTC
j_call: TRBJ2-1
cdr3_length: 15
clone_size: -
d_call: TRBD2
v_call: TRBV7-9

cdr3_aa: CASGRPDTGELFF
cdr3_nt: TGCGCCAGCGGGAGACCCGACACCGGGGAGCTGTTTTTT
j_call: TRBJ2-2
cdr3_length: 13
clone_size: -
d_call: TRBD2
v_call: TRBV7-9

cdr3_aa: CASSWGGLDSGANVLTF
cdr3_nt: TGTGCCAGCAGCTGGGGGGGCCTTGACTCTGGGGCCAACGTCCTGACTTTC
j_call: TRBJ2-6
cdr3_length: 17
clone_size: few
d_call: -
v_call: TRBV5-6

cdr3_aa: CASSLASGTPEETQYF
cdr3_nt: TGTGCCAGCAGTTTAGCCTCCGGGACACCGGAAGAGACCCAGTACTTC
j_call: TRBJ2-5
cdr3_length: 16
clone_size: -
d_call: -
v_call: TRBV27

cdr3_aa: CASSEVGGHNEQFF
cdr3_nt: TGTGCCAGCTCCGAGGTGGGCGGGCACAATGAGCAGTTCTTC
j_call: TRBJ2-1
cdr3_length: 14
clone_size: -
d_call: -
v_call: TRBV25-1

cdr3_aa: CATSRDFIYGEGNEQFF
cdr3_nt: TGTGCCACCAGCAGAGATTTTATTTACGGGGAGGGTAATGAGCAGTTCTTC
j_call: TRBJ2-1
cdr3_length: 17
clone_size: -
d_call: TRBD2
v_call: TRBV15

cdr3_aa: CASRAFRVYRGYTF
cdr3_nt: TGTGCCAGCAGGGCTTTCAGGGTTTACAGAGGCTACACCTTC
j_call: TRBJ1-2
cdr3_length: 14
clone_size: -
d_call: -
v_call: TRBV6-1

cdr3_aa: CASSLGGTGGVGNTIYF
cdr3_nt: TGTGCCAGCAGCTTGGGGGGGACAGGGGGTGTTGGAAACACCATATATTTT
j_call: TRBJ1-3
cdr3_length: 17
clone_size: -
d_call: TRBD1
v_call: TRBV7-2

cdr3_aa: CSSRRIGTEAFF
cdr3_nt: TGTTCCAGCAGGAGGATAGGCACTGAAGCTTTCTTT
j_call: TRBJ1-1
cdr3_length: 12
clone_size: -
d_call: -
v_call: TRBV7-9

cdr3_aa: CASSLGGAGANVLTF
cdr3_nt: TGTGCCAGCAGCTTAGGGGGCGCTGGGGCCAACGTCCTGACTTTC
j_call: TRBJ2-6
cdr3_length: 15
clone_size: -
d_call: -
v_call: TRBV7-2

cdr3_aa: CASRHRDRGNWEQYF
cdr3_nt: TGTGCCAGCAGACACCGGGACAGGGGAAATTGGGAGCAGTACTTC
j_call: TRBJ2-7
cdr3_length: 15
clone_size: -
d_call: TRBD1
v_call: TRBV6-5

cdr3_aa: CASSYSSSGRNEQFF
cdr3_nt: TGTGCCAGCAGTTACTCGAGCTCCGGGAGGAATGAGCAGTTCTTC
j_call: TRBJ2-1
cdr3_length: 15
clone_size: -
d_call: TRBD2
v_call: TRBV6-5

cdr3_aa: CASSLPLAGLYNEQFF
cdr3_nt: TGTGCCAGCAGCTTACCTCTAGCGGGGCTCTACAATGAGCAGTTCTTC
j_call: TRBJ2-1
cdr3_length: 16
clone_size: -
d_call: TRBD2
v_call: TRBV7-2

cdr3_aa: CASSQDLDRVSYGYTF
cdr3_nt: TGTGCCAGCAGCCAAGATTTGGACAGGGTATCGTATGGCTACACCTTC
j_call: TRBJ1-2
cdr3_length: 16
clone_size: -
d_call: TRBD1
v_call: TRBV14

cdr3_aa: CASSLYSRDDNEQFF
cdr3_nt: TGTGCCAGCAGCTTGTACTCCAGGGATGACAATGAGCAGTTCTTC
j_call: TRBJ2-1
cdr3_length: 15
clone_size: -
d_call: -
v_call: TRBV5-4

cdr3_aa: CASSTDRVSGETQYF
cdr3_nt: TGTGCCAGCAGTACGGACAGGGTTTCAGGAGAGACCCAGTACTTC
j_call: TRBJ2-5
cdr3_length: 15
clone_size: few
d_call: TRBD1
v_call: TRBV6-1

cdr3_aa: CASSQARGGQETQYF
cdr3_nt: TGCGCCAGCAGCCAAGCCCGGGGGGGCCAAGAGACCCAGTACTTC
j_call: TRBJ2-5
cdr3_length: 15
clone_size: -
d_call: TRBD2
v_call: TRBV4-3

cdr3_aa: CASSELLLNTEAFF
cdr3_nt: TGTGCCAGCAGTGAATTACTGTTGAACACTGAAGCTTTCTTT
j_call: TRBJ1-1
cdr3_length: 14
clone_size: -
d_call: -
v_call: TRBV2

cdr3_aa: CASSPGQIYQETQYF
cdr3_nt: TGTGCCAGCAGCCCCGGACAGATTTACCAAGAGACCCAGTACTTC
j_call: TRBJ2-5
cdr3_length: 15
clone_size: -
d_call: -
v_call: TRBV6-5

cdr3_aa: CASSGAIHQPQHF
cdr3_nt: TGTGCCAGCAGTGGGGCTATTCATCAGCCCCAGCATTTT
j_call: TRBJ1-5
cdr3_length: 13
clone_size: -
d_call: -
v_call: TRBV6-1

cdr3_aa: CAWSPWGGRDQPQHF
cdr3_nt: TGTGCCTGGAGTCCATGGGGGGGGAGGGATCAGCCCCAGCATTTT
j_call: TRBJ1-5
cdr3_length: 15
clone_size: -
d_call: -
v_call: TRBV30

cdr3_aa: CASSPRSSGEAFF
cdr3_nt: TGTGCCAGCAGCCCCCGTAGTTCGGGTGAAGCTTTCTTT
j_call: TRBJ1-1
cdr3_length: 13
clone_size: -
d_call: -
v_call: TRBV27

cdr3_aa: CASSQEEVRVLNEKLFF
cdr3_nt: TGTGCCAGCAGCCAAGAGGAAGTCCGGGTCCTAAATGAAAAACTGTTTTTT
j_call: TRBJ1-4
cdr3_length: 17
clone_size: few
d_call: -
v_call: TRBV14

cdr3_aa: CASSQTVGIYEQYF
cdr3_nt: TGCGCCAGCAGCCAAACAGTCGGGATCTACGAGCAGTACTTC
j_call: TRBJ2-7
cdr3_length: 14
clone_size: -
d_call: -
v_call: TRBV5-1

cdr3_aa: CSARGPGQYF
cdr3_nt: TGCAGTGCTAGGGGGCCCGGGCAGTACTTC
j_call: TRBJ2-7
cdr3_length: 10
clone_size: -
d_call: -
v_call: TRBV20-1

cdr3_aa: CASRQTGGYGYTF
cdr3_nt: TGTGCCAGCAGACAGACAGGGGGCTATGGCTACACCTTC
j_call: TRBJ1-2
cdr3_length: 13
clone_size: -
d_call: TRBD1
v_call: TRBV28

cdr3_aa: CASSERSAYGYTF
cdr3_nt: TGTGCCAGCAGTGAGAGGTCAGCCTATGGCTACACCTTC
j_call: TRBJ1-2
cdr3_length: 13
clone_size: -
d_call: -
v_call: TRBV6-1

cdr3_aa: CASSYVSGGGTEAFF
cdr3_nt: TGTGCCAGCAGTTACGTCTCAGGGGGCGGCACTGAAGCTTTCTTT
j_call: TRBJ1-1
cdr3_length: 15
clone_size: -
d_call: TRBD1
v_call: TRBV6-5

cdr3_aa: CASSYRQENSPLHF
cdr3_nt: TGTGCCAGCAGTTACCGGCAGGAAAATTCACCCCTCCACTTT
j_call: TRBJ1-6
cdr3_length: 14
clone_size: -
d_call: -
v_call: TRBV6-5

cdr3_aa: CSVRGSTNEKLFF
cdr3_nt: TGCAGCGTTAGGGGGAGCACTAATGAAAAACTGTTTTTT
j_call: TRBJ1-4
cdr3_length: 13
clone_size: -
d_call: -
v_call: TRBV29-1

cdr3_aa: CASSPQGGTIETQYF
cdr3_nt: TGTGCCAGCTCACCCCAGGGAGGGACTATCGAGACCCAGTACTTC
j_call: TRBJ2-5
cdr3_length: 15
clone_size: once
d_call: TRBD2
v_call: TRBV18

cdr3_aa: CSVRRGLGQFF
cdr3_nt: TGCAGCGTCAGAAGGGGTTTAGGGCAGTTCTTC
j_call: TRBJ2-1
cdr3_length: 11
clone_size: -
d_call: -
v_call: TRBV29-1

cdr3_aa: CAWSGINRARQPQHF
cdr3_nt: TGTGCCTGGAGTGGAATAAACAGGGCCAGGCAGCCCCAGCATTTT
j_call: TRBJ1-5
cdr3_length: 15
clone_size: -
d_call: -
v_call: TRBV30

cdr3_aa: CASSPGGPGLNTGELFF
cdr3_nt: TGTGCCAGCAGCCCAGGCGGCCCAGGGCTGAACACCGGGGAGCTGTTTTTT
j_call: TRBJ2-2
cdr3_length: 17
clone_size: -
d_call: -
v_call: TRBV7-9

cdr3_aa: CAISERLVSPGNEQFF
cdr3_nt: TGTGCCATCAGTGAGCGACTAGTTTCTCCGGGTAATGAGCAGTTCTTC
j_call: TRBJ2-1
cdr3_length: 16
clone_size: -
d_call: -
v_call: TRBV10-3

cdr3_aa: CASTRRGYYGYTF
cdr3_nt: TGTGCCAGTACCCGACGGGGATACTATGGCTACACCTTC
j_call: TRBJ1-2
cdr3_length: 13
clone_size: -
d_call: -
v_call: TRBV19

cdr3_aa: CASTWGESLRDTEAFF
cdr3_nt: TGTGCCAGCACGTGGGGCGAGAGCCTTCGAGACACTGAAGCTTTCTTT
j_call: TRBJ1-1
cdr3_length: 16
clone_size: -
d_call: -
v_call: TRBV2

cdr3_aa: CASSDTTATNEKLFF
cdr3_nt: TGCGCCAGCAGTGATACGACAGCAACTAATGAAAAACTGTTTTTT
j_call: TRBJ1-4
cdr3_length: 15
clone_size: few
d_call: -
v_call: TRBV10-2

cdr3_aa: CASSLVALAVAGRNEQFF
cdr3_nt: TGTGCCAGCAGCTTAGTGGCCCTAGCGGTGGCAGGGAGAAATGAGCAGTTCTTC
j_call: TRBJ2-1
cdr3_length: 18
clone_size: -
d_call: TRBD2
v_call: TRBV7-2

cdr3_aa: CASSALGDRGRHGYTF
cdr3_nt: TGTGCCAGTAGTGCGCTTGGGGACAGGGGGCGCCATGGCTACACCTTC
j_call: TRBJ1-2
cdr3_length: 16
clone_size: -
d_call: TRBD1
v_call: TRBV2

cdr3_aa: CASSSPGLAAAVYNEQFF
cdr3_nt: TGTGCCAGCAGCTCGCCGGGACTAGCGGCGGCCGTGTACAATGAGCAGTTCTTC
j_call: TRBJ2-1
cdr3_length: 18
clone_size: -
d_call: TRBD2
v_call: TRBV7-8

cdr3_aa: CSVDQVSGNTIYF
cdr3_nt: TGCAGCGTTGACCAGGTCTCTGGAAACACCATATATTTT
j_call: TRBJ1-3
cdr3_length: 13
clone_size: -
d_call: -
v_call: TRBV29-1

cdr3_aa: CATSRVRTNNEQFF
cdr3_nt: TGTGCCACCAGCAGAGTGAGGACTAACAATGAGCAGTTCTTC
j_call: TRBJ2-1
cdr3_length: 14
clone_size: -
d_call: -
v_call: TRBV15

cdr3_aa: CASSEIPQGGGIMGYTF
cdr3_nt: TGCGCCAGCAGTGAAATACCACAAGGGGGCGGTATTATGGGCTACACCTTC
j_call: TRBJ1-2
cdr3_length: 17
clone_size: once
d_call: TRBD1
v_call: TRBV5-1

cdr3_aa: CASSPGQGGAYEQYF
cdr3_nt: TGTGCCAGCAGTCCCGGACAGGGGGGGGCCTACGAGCAGTACTTC
j_call: TRBJ2-7
cdr3_length: 15
clone_size: -
d_call: TRBD1
v_call: TRBV27

cdr3_aa: CATEQGATGEQYF
cdr3_nt: TGCGCCACGGAACAGGGGGCGACGGGCGAGCAGTACTTC
j_call: TRBJ2-7
cdr3_length: 13
clone_size: -
d_call: TRBD1
v_call: TRBV10-2

cdr3_aa: CAWSVRSDSYGYTF
cdr3_nt: TGTGCCTGGAGTGTACGATCCGACAGCTATGGCTACACCTTC
j_call: TRBJ1-2
cdr3_length: 14
clone_size: -
d_call: -
v_call: TRBV30

cdr3_aa: CATSRRGGAGMNTEAFF
cdr3_nt: TGTGCCACCAGCAGAAGAGGGGGCGCGGGGATGAACACTGAAGCTTTCTTT
j_call: TRBJ1-1
cdr3_length: 17
clone_size: -
d_call: TRBD1
v_call: TRBV15